The following is a TCR beta chain sequence with its context. Its antigen is undetermined. This sample is part of a study of blood T cells in healthy people across ages. A J-beta primer mix and a sample-barcoded 5' primer were used in a second PCR of roughly 6 to 12 cycles. Each CDR3 protein is one row after TCRdb ran MiXCR on the 5' RACE reads. The sample has 1.8 million or so distinct CDR3 sequences; about two fifths are singletons. The germline V gene encodes CDR1 MNHEY and CDR2 SVGEGT. The CDR3 has 14 amino acids. Trimming cost V 2 bases and J 9 bases; bases outside gene matches: 7. Broader study findings: From one million sequenced T cells, diversity estimates were lower bounds.

Sequencing input: blood. V gene TRBV6-2 or TRBV6-3 combines with J gene TRBJ2-1; TRBD2 aligns across 7 bases. The sequence came from a human donor in good health. CDR3 sequence: CASSYGGTSVEQFF. DNA of the CDR3: TGTGCCAGCAGTTACGGAGGCACTAGCGTTGAGCAGTTCTTC.